This T cell receptor beta chain was documented in a study of monozygotic twins with inflammatory bowel disease. Study conclusions and caveats: Healthy twins showed more clonotype sharing with others than IBD patients, especially patients with disease activity. Differences in immunosuppressive treatment may have been a source of added variability in patient repertoires.

UMIs bearing a 6-nucleotide sample barcode were added through template switching. TCRdb re-called the 5' RACE reads and gives one entry per CDR3 protein, without DNA. The clone table shows 210,000 or so distinct CDR3 sequences, with the ten largest holding roughly 8%. The CDR3 has 14 amino acids. Germline lookup yields CDR1 MNHEY and CDR2 SMNVEV (reference sequence). Phlebotomy per donor yielded a single 2.5 ml blood sample. Details on this clonotype: Antigen unknown.

The sequencing input was blood. The V call is TRBV27, the J call TRBJ2-2; TCRdb's D call of TRBD1 is untestable without DNA. The receptor comes from a human donor with ulcerative colitis or Crohn's disease, or a healthy co-twin of an affected twin (not recorded which). CDR3 protein: CASSRQGGTGELFF.